Included here is one T cell receptor (beta chain) sequence, with context. Its antigen is as yet unknown. This sample was taken from a study of T cell responses to AZD1222 COVID-19 vaccine. Germline-derived CDR1 and CDR2 are SGDLS and YYNGEE. The length of the CDR3 is 16 residues. With 3 bases clipped from V and 7 bases from J, the junction kept 9 bases outside the gene matches. Generated by immunoSEQ multiplex PCR, the TCRdb table keeps only in-frame clones and is missing some. Of about 140,000 clones listed, over 90% are singletons. Findings and limits, study-wide: Spike was spanned by vaccine-associated CD4 TCRs, with dominance at 160-218 and 743-854.

The sequence derives from an adult in good health. The rearrangement uses TRBV9 and TRBJ1-6, with 8 bases that match TRBD1. Sample: peripheral blood, taken on day 0 of AZD1222 vaccination. This CDR3 reads CASSAPQGGPNSPLHF. The CDR3 coding sequence is TGTGCCAGCAGCGCTCCACAGGGGGGCCCGAATTCACCCCTCCACTTT.